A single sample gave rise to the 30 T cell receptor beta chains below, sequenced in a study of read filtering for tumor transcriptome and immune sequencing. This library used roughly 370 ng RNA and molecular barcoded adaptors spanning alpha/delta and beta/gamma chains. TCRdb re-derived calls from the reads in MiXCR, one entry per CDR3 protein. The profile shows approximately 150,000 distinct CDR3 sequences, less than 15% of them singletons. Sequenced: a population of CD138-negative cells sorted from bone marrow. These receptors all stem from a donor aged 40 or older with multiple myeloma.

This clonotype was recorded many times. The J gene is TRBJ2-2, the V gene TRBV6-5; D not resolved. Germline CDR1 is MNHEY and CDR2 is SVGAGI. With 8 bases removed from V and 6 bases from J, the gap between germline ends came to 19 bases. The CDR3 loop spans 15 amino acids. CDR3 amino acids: CASCPSDPVAGELFF. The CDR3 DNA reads TGTGCCAGCTGCCCGTCAGACCCTGTGGCCGGGGAGCTGTTTTTT.

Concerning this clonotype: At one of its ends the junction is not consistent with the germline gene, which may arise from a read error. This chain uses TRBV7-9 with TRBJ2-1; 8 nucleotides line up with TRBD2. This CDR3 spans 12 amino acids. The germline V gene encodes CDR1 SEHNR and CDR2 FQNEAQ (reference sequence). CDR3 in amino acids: CASYREGYEQSF. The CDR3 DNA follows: TGTGCCAGCTACCGGGAGGGCTATGAGCAGTCCTTC. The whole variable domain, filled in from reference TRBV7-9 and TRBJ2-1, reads DTGVSQNPRHKITKRGQNVTFRCDPISEHNRLYWYRQTLGQGPEFLTYFQNEAQLEKSRLLSDRFSAERPKGSFSTLEIQRTEQGDSAMYLCASYREGYEQSFGPGTRLTVL.

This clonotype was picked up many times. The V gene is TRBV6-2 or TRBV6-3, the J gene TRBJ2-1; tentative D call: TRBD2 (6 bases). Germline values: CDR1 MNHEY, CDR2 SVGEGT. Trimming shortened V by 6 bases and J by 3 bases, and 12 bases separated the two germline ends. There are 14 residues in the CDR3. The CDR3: CASSPRTIYNEQFF. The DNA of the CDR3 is TGTGCCAGCAGCCCCCGGACTATCTACAATGAGCAGTTCTTC.

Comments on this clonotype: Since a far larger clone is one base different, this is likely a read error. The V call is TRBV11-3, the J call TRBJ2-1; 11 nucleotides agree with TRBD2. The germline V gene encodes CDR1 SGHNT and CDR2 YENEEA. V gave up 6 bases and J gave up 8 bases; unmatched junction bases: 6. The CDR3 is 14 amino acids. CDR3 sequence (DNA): TGTGCCAGCAGGTCGACTAGCGGGAAGGATGAGCAGTTCTTC. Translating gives CASRSTSGKDEQFF. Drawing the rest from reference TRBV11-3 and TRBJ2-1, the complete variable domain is EAGVVQSPRYKIIEKKQPVAFWCNPISGHNTLYWYLQNLGQGPELLIRYENEEAVDDSQLPKDRFSAERLKGVDSTLKIQPAELGDSAVYLCASRSTSGKDEQFFGPGTRLTVL.

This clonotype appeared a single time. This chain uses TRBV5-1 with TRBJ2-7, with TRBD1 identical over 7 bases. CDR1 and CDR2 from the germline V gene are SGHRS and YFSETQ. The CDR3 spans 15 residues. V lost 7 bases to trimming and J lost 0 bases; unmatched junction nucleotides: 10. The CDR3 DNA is TGCGCCAGCTGTGTACAGGGGCCAAGCTCCTACGAGCAGTACTTC. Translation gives CASCVQGPSSYEQYF. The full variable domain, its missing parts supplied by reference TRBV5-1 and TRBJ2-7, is KAGVTQTPRYLIKTRGQQVTLSCSPISGHRSVSWYQQTPGQGLQFLFEYFSETQRNKGNFPGRFSGRQFSNSRSEMNVSTLELGDSALYLCASCVQGPSSYEQYFGPGTRLTVT.

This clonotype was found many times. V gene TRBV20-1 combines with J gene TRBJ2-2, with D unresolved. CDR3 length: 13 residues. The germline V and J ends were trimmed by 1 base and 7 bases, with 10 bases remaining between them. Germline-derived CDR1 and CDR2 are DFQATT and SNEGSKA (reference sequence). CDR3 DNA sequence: TGCAGTGCTAGAGCGATCACAAGCGGGGAGCTGTTTTTT. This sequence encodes CSARAITSGELFF.

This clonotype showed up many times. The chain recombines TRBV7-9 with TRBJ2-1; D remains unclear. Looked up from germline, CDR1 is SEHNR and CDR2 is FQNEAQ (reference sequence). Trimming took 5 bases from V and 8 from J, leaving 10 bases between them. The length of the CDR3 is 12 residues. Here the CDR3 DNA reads TGTGCCAGCAGCCGCGGTAAGGATGAGCAGTTCTTC. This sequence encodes CASSRGKDEQFF.

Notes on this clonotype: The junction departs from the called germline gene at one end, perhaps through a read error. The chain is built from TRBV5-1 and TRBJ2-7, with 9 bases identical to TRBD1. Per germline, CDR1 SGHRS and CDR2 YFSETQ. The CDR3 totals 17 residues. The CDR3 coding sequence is TGCGCCAGCAGCCCAAAGGTTCCGGGACAGGGAGCCTACGGGCAGTACTTC. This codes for CASSPKVPGQGAYGQYF.

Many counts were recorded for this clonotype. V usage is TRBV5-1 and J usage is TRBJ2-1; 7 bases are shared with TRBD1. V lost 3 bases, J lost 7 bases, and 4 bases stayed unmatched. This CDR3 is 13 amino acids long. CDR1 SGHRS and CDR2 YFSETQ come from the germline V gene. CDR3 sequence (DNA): TGCGCCAGCAGCTCGATACAGGGGAATGAGCAGTTCTTC. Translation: CASSSIQGNEQFF.

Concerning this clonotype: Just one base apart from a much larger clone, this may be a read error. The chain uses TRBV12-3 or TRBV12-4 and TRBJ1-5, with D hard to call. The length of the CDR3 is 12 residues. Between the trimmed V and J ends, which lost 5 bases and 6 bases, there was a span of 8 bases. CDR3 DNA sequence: TGTGCCAGCAGTCTCCGAGGTCAGCCCCAGCATTTT. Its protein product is CASSLRGQPQHF.

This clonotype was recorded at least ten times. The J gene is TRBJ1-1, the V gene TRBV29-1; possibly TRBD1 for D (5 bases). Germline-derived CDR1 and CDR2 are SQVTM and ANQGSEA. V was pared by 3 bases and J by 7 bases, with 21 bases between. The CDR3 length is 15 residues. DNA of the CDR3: TGCAGCGTTGACCCAATGGGACGAGGGAGATATGAAGCTTTCTTT. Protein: CSVDPMGRGRYEAFF.

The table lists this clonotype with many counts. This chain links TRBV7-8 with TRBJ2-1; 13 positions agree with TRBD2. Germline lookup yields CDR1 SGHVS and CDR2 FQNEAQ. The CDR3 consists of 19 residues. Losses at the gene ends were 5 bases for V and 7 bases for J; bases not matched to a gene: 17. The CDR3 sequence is CASSPGLAGVKILANEQFF. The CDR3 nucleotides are TGTGCCAGCAGCCCAGGACTAGCGGGAGTTAAGATTTTGGCTAATGAGCAGTTCTTC. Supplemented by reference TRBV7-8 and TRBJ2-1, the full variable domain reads GAGVSQSPRYKVAKRGQDVALRCDPISGHVSLFWYQQALGQGPEFLTYFQNEAQLDKSGLPSDRFFAERPEGSVSTLKIQRTQQEDSAVYLCASSPGLAGVKILANEQFFGPGTRLTVL.

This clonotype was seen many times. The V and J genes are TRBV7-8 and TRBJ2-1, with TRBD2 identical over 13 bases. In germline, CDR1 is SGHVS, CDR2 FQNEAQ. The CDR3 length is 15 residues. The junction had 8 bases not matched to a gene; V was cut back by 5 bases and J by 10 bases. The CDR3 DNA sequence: TGTGCCAGCAGCCGGGGACTAGCGGGAATCGAGGAGCAGTTCTTC. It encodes CASSRGLAGIEEQFF.

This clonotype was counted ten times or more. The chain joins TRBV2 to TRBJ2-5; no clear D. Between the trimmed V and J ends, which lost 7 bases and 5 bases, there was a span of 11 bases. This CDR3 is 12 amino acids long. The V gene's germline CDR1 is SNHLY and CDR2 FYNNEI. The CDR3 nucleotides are TGTGCCAGCAAGAAGCCCACCGAGACCCAGTACTTC. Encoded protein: CASKKPTETQYF.

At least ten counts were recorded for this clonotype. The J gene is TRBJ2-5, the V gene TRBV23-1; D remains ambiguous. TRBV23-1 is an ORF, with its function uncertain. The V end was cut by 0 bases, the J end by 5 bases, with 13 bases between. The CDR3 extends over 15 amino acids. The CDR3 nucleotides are TGCGCCAGCAGTCAATCGGCAGGAGAAGGCGAGACCCAGTACTTC. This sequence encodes CASSQSAGEGETQYF.

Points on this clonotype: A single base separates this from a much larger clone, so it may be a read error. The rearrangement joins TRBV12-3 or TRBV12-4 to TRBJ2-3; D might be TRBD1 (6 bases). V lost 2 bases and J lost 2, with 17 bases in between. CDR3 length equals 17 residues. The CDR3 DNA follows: TGTGCCAGCAGTTTACCTGCCCAGGGGAAACCCACAGATACGCAGTATTTT. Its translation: CASSLPAQGKPTDTQYF.

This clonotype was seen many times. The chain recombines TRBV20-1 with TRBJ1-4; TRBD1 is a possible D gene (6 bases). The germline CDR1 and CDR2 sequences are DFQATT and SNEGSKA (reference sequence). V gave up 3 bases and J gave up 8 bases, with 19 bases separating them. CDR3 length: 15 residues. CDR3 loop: CSARFPGVGLEKLFF. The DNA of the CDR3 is TGCAGTGCTAGGTTTCCAGGGGTCGGGCTGGAAAAACTGTTTTTT.

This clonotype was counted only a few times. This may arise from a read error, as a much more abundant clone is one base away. In DNA, the CDR3 is TGCAACGTTGGGCGCGGGACGGGAAGCTCCTACGAGCAGTACTTC. This sequence encodes CNVGRGTGSSYEQYF. The chain links TRBV29-1 to TRBJ2-7, with D possibly being TRBD2 (6 bases). Germline values: CDR1 SQVTM, CDR2 ANQGSEA. The CDR3 spans 15 residues.

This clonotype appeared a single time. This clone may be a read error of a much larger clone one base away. In DNA form, the CDR3 reads TGTGCCAGCAGTTCAGACAGGACCGGGGGGAACACCGGGGAGCTGTTTTTT. It translates to CASSSDRTGGNTGELFF. This sequence joins TRBV27 and TRBJ2-2; possibly TRBD1 or TRBD2 for D (6 bases each). The CDR3 has 17 residues. From germline, CDR1 is MNHEY and CDR2 SMNVEV (reference sequence). V lost 4 bases and J lost 1, with 16 bases in between.

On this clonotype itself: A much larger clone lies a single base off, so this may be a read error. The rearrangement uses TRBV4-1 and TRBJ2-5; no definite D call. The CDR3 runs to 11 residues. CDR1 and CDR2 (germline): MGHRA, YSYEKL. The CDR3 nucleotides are TGCGTCAGCAGCCACCAAGAGACCCAGTACTTC. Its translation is CVSSHQETQYF.

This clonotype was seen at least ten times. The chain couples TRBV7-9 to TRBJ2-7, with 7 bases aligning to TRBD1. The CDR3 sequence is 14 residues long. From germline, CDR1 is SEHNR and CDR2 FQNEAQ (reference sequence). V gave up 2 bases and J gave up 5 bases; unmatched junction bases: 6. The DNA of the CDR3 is TGTGCCAGCAGCTTAACACAGGGGAACCACGAGCAGTACTTC. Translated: CASSLTQGNHEQYF.

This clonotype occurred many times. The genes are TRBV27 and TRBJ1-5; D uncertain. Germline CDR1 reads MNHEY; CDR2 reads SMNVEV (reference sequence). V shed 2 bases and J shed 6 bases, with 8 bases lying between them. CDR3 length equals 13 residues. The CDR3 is CASSLVGSQPQHF. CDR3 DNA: TGTGCCAGCAGTTTAGTGGGGTCTCAGCCCCAGCATTTT.

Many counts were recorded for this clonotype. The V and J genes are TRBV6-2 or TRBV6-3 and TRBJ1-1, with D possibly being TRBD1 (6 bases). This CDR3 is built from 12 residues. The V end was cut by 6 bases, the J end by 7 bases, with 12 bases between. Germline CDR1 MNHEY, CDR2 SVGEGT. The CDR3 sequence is CASRGDKLEAFF. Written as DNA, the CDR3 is TGTGCCAGCAGGGGGGACAAGCTTGAAGCTTTCTTT.

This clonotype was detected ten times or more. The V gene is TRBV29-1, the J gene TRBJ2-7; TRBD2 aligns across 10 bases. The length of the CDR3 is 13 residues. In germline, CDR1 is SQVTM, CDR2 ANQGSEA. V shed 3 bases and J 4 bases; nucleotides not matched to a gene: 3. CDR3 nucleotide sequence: TGCAGCGTTGAGGGACTAGCGAAGTACGAGCAGTACTTC. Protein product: CSVEGLAKYEQYF.

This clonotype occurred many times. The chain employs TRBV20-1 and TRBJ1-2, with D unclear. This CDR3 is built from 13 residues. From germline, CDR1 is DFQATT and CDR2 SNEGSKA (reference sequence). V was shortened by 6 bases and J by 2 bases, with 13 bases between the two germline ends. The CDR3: CSAPGRNNYGYTF. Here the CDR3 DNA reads TGCAGTGCCCCAGGACGGAACAACTATGGCTACACCTTC.

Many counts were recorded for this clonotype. The CDR3 protein is CASSSTGTRDHNEQFF. CDR3 coding DNA: TGTGCCAGCAGCTCAACCGGGACTAGGGATCACAATGAGCAGTTCTTC. The gene calls are TRBV7-2 and TRBJ2-1; 8 positions agree with TRBD2. V gave up 4 bases and J gave up 5 bases; unmatched junction bases: 10. This CDR3 comprises 16 residues. Germline V gene lookup returns CDR1 SGHTA and CDR2 FQGNSA.

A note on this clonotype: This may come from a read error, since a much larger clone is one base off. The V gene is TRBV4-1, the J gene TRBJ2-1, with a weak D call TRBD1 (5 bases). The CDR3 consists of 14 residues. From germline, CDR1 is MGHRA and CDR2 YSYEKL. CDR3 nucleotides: TGCGCCAGCAGCCGGCTAGACAGTGACAATGAGCAGTCCTTC. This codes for CASSRLDSDNEQSF.

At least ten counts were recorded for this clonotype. The CDR3 DNA is TGTGCCAGCAGCTTATGGGGCGACGGTGAGCCCCAGTACTTC. Translating gives CASSLWGDGEPQYF. This rearrangement joins TRBV21-1 to TRBJ2-5; the tabulated D call, TRBD1, remains unverified against the DNA. TRBV21-1 is a pseudogene. The CDR3 totals 14 residues.

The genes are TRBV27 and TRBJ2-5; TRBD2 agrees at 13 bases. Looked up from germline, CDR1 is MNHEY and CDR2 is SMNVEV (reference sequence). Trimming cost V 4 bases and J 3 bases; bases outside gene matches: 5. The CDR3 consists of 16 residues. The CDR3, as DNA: TGTGCCAGCAGTTCCCTACTAGCGGGAGGGGAAGAGACCCAGTACTTC. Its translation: CASSSLLAGGEETQYF.

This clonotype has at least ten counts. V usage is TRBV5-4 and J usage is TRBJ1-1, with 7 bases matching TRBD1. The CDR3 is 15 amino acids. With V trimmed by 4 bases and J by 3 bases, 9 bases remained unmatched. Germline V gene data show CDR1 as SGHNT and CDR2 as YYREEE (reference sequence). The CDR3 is CASSNTGDSYTEAFF. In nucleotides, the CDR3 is TGTGCCAGCAGCAACACAGGGGACTCATACACTGAAGCTTTCTTT. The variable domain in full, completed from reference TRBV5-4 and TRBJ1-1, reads ETGVTQSPTHLIKTRGQQVTLRCSSQSGHNTVSWYQQALGQGPQFIFQYYREEENGRGNFPPRFSGLQFPNYSSELNVNALELDDSALYLCASSNTGDSYTEAFFGQGTRLTVV.